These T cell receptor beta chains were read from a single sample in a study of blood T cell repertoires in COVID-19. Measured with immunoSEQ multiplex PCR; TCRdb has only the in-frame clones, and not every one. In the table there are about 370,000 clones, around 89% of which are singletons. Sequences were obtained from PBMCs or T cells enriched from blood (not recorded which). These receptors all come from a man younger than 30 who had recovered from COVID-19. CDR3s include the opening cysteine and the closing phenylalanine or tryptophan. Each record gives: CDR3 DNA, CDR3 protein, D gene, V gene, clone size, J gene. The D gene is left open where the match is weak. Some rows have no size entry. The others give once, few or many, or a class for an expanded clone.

TGTGCCGCACAGGGGAGGTTTATTTCTGGAAACACCATATATTTT	CAAQGRFISGNTIYF	TRBD1	TRBV19	few	TRBJ1-3
TGTGCCAGCTGGCAGGGGGTTGGAGGCACTGAAGCTTTCTTT	CASWQGVGGTEAFF	TRBD1	TRBV6-5	NA	TRBJ1-1
TGTGCCAGTACTCGTCTGGCACCTAACTATGGCTACACCTTC	CASTRLAPNYGYTF	NA	TRBV19	NA	TRBJ1-2
TGTGCCAGCAGCGCCGGGGGGCACCGGATGGGTGGCTACACCTTC	CASSAGGHRMGGYTF	NA	TRBV11-2	NA	TRBJ1-2
TGTGCCAGCAGCACGTACCGGGACAGGGTTGAGACCCAGTACTTC	CASSTYRDRVETQYF	TRBD1	TRBV6-2/TRBV6-3	NA	TRBJ2-5
TGTGCCAGCAGCTTAGCTCTCAGGGGAGACTATGGCTACACCTTC	CASSLALRGDYGYTF	NA	TRBV11-2	once	TRBJ1-2
TGTGCCAGCAGCCCCCGGCAGGGGTGGGACACAGATACGCAGTATTTT	CASSPRQGWDTDTQYF	NA	TRBV11-2	NA	TRBJ2-3
TGTGCCAGCAGCCCCGTGGCGGGACTAGCGGGATACGGGGGAAACGAGCAGTACTTC	CASSPVAGLAGYGGNEQYF	TRBD2	TRBV28	NA	TRBJ2-7
TGCAGCTCCGGGACGGAGGGAGATGGCTACACCTTC	CSSGTEGDGYTF	NA	TRBV29-1	NA	TRBJ1-2
TGTGCCAGCAGGAGGACAGGCGCTAATGAAAAACTGTTTTTT	CASRRTGANEKLFF	TRBD1	TRBV2	NA	TRBJ1-4
TGTGCCAGCAGCACAAGACAACTAGAGTACTTC	CASSTRQLEYF	NA	TRBV5-5	NA	TRBJ2-7
TGTGCCAGCATGACCGGGACAGGGGGTTCCGGGGAGCTGTTTTTT	CASMTGTGGSGELFF	TRBD1	TRBV25-1	NA	TRBJ2-2
TGTGCCAGCAGCTTAACGGGGCTAGCGGGGGGAAATGAGCAGTTCTTC	CASSLTGLAGGNEQFF	TRBD2	TRBV7-3	NA	TRBJ2-1
TGTGCCAGCAGCGGCCGAACAGGGGGGACTAACTATGGCTACACCTTC	CASSGRTGGTNYGYTF	TRBD1	TRBV9	NA	TRBJ1-2
TGTGCCAGCAGTCTTAGCGCCGAGCAGTACTTC	CASSLSAEQYF	NA	TRBV5-6	few	TRBJ2-7
TGTGCCAGCATGGGCTTGAACACTGAAGCTTTCTTT	CASMGLNTEAFF	NA	TRBV2	NA	TRBJ1-1
TGTGCCAGCAGGGAGGGCGGTACTGGGGCCAACGTCCTGACTTTC	CASREGGTGANVLTF	NA	TRBV28	NA	TRBJ2-6
TGTGCCAGCAGGAAGGGACTAGCGGTCTACGAGCAGTACTTC	CASRKGLAVYEQYF	TRBD2	TRBV6-5	NA	TRBJ2-7
TGTGCCAGCACCCTGGAGGAGGGACAGAGCACAGATACGCAGTATTTT	CASTLEEGQSTDTQYF	NA	TRBV5-4	few	TRBJ2-3
TGTGCCAGCAGGAAGGGACTAGCGACCCAGTTCTTC	CASRKGLATQFF	TRBD2	TRBV12-3/TRBV12-4	NA	TRBJ2-1
TGTGCCAGCAGACGGACAGGGACCACTAATGAAAAACTGTTTTTT	CASRRTGTTNEKLFF	TRBD1	TRBV2	once	TRBJ1-4
TGTGCCAGCAGCTCCCTCCGGGACAGCTTAATGAACACTGAAGCTTTCTTT	CASSSLRDSLMNTEAFF	TRBD1	TRBV5-8	once	TRBJ1-1
TGTGCCTGCCAGGGGTTTAACAATGAGCAGTTCTTC	CACQGFNNEQFF	NA	TRBV19	NA	TRBJ2-1
TGTGCCAGCAGCGACACACAGGGGCACCAAGAGACCCAGTACTTC	CASSDTQGHQETQYF	TRBD1	TRBV11-2	few	TRBJ2-5
TGTGCCAGCAGCCTAACGACGACAGGGAGCTCCTACGAGCAGTACTTC	CASSLTTTGSSYEQYF	TRBD1	TRBV5-5	NA	TRBJ2-7
TGTGCCAGCAGCGCTATATTCCCAAGCTCCTACAATGAGCAGTTCTTC	CASSAIFPSSYNEQFF	NA	TRBV7-8	NA	TRBJ2-1
TGTGCCAGCAAACGTACAGACCCTTATAATTCACCCCTCCACTTT	CASKRTDPYNSPLHF	NA	TRBV6-5	NA	TRBJ1-6
TGCGCCAGCAGCTTGTCGGGGGACTTCTCTAATGAGCAGTTCTTC	CASSLSGDFSNEQFF	NA	TRBV5-1	NA	TRBJ2-1
TGTGCCAGCAGCTTAGTTGGCGGGGCCGAAGGGAACATTCAGTACTTC	CASSLVGGAEGNIQYF	NA	TRBV7-6	NA	TRBJ2-4
TGTGCCAGCACCCCGGGGGACCCCCTCGAGCAGTACTTC	CASTPGDPLEQYF	NA	TRBV5-4	few	TRBJ2-7
TGTGCCAGCAGTGAAGCGTTCGCACATTATAGCAATCAGCCCCAGCATTTT	CASSEAFAHYSNQPQHF	NA	TRBV6-1	NA	TRBJ1-5
TGTGCCAGCTCACGGACAGACCCCTCCAGTGAGCAGTTCTTC	CASSRTDPSSEQFF	NA	TRBV18	NA	TRBJ2-1
TGTGCCAGCAGCCCCGTTGGAACAGGCTGGTCTGGGGCCAACGTCCTGACTTTC	CASSPVGTGWSGANVLTF	NA	TRBV7-3	NA	TRBJ2-6
TGTGCCAGCAGTTTCGGACAGGAAATGACCGGGGAGCTGTTTTTT	CASSFGQEMTGELFF	TRBD1	TRBV27	NA	TRBJ2-2
TGTGCCAGCAGCTCCGCGGGACCCTCCTACGAGCAGTACTTC	CASSSAGPSYEQYF	NA	TRBV7-2	NA	TRBJ2-7
TGCGCCAGCAGTGAGTTTGGGGGCATGAACACTGAAGCTTTCTTT	CASSEFGGMNTEAFF	NA	TRBV10-2	NA	TRBJ1-1
TGTGCCAGCAGCTTAACGGCTGGGTGGAGTACTGAAGCTTTCTTT	CASSLTAGWSTEAFF	NA	TRBV7-3	NA	TRBJ1-1
TGTGCCAGCTCACTAGTACAGACGACCTACAATGAGCAGTTCTTC	CASSLVQTTYNEQFF	NA	TRBV18	NA	TRBJ2-1
TGTGCCAGCAGCTTAAGGCGTGACAGGGGGCATGAAAAACTGTTTTTT	CASSLRRDRGHEKLFF	TRBD1	TRBV7-9	NA	TRBJ1-4
TGTGCCAGCAGCGAACAGGGATGTGAGAGCAATCAGCCCCAGCATTTT	CASSEQGCESNQPQHF	NA	TRBV21-1	NA	TRBJ1-5
TGTGCCAGCAGTGAAGGGCAGGGGGCCTTCAACGAGCAGTACTTC	CASSEGQGAFNEQYF	TRBD1	TRBV2	NA	TRBJ2-7
TGCGCCAGCAGCTTTTGGGACAGGGGGTTCTACGAGCAGTACTTC	CASSFWDRGFYEQYF	TRBD1	TRBV5-1	NA	TRBJ2-7
TGTGCCAGCAGTAGGACAGCCGGCTATGGCTACACCTTC	CASSRTAGYGYTF	NA	TRBV6-5	NA	TRBJ1-2
TGTGCCAGCAGCAGCCGAGACAGTGCGCAGTATTTT	CASSSRDSAQYF	NA	TRBV7-6	NA	TRBJ2-3
TGTGCCACCAGCCGGACTAGCGGGGACTACAATGAGCAGTTCTTC	CATSRTSGDYNEQFF	TRBD2	TRBV15	NA	TRBJ2-1
TGCGCCAGCAGTGTCGGCTCGAGGGCTGAAGCTTTCTTT	CASSVGSRAEAFF	NA	TRBV10-1	NA	TRBJ1-1
TGTGCCAGCAGCGCCCTAGATCAGGGCAATGAGCAGTTCTTC	CASSALDQGNEQFF	NA	TRBV9	NA	TRBJ2-1
TGTGCCAGCAGTTTAGCCAGAAAAAACATTCAGTACTTC	CASSLARKNIQYF	NA	TRBV27	NA	TRBJ2-4
TGCGCCAGCAGCCAAGGGACAGGGGTTTCTGGCTACACCTTC	CASSQGTGVSGYTF	TRBD1	TRBV4-1	few	TRBJ1-2
TGTGCCAGCAGTTATGATCCGGGACAGAATCGCCACTTT	CASSYDPGQNRHF	TRBD1	TRBV6-5	NA	TRBJ1-6
TGTGCCAGCAGTGCGGACAGGTGGGGATTTTCCTACGAGCAGTACTTC	CASSADRWGFSYEQYF	TRBD1	TRBV6-1	NA	TRBJ2-7
TGTGCCACCAGTCCCGGGGGGCGCTTGGGGAATGAGCAGTTCTTC	CATSPGGRLGNEQFF	NA	TRBV24-1	NA	TRBJ2-1
TGCGCCAGCAGCCAAGCGGGACAGAACTATGGCTACACCTTC	CASSQAGQNYGYTF	TRBD1	TRBV4-1	NA	TRBJ1-2
TGTGCCAGCAGCTTAGCGTTACAGGGCGGCTACACCTTC	CASSLALQGGYTF	NA	TRBV7-8	NA	TRBJ1-2
TGTGCCAGCTCACCGGACAGTTCATTTTATCAGCCCCAGCATTTT	CASSPDSSFYQPQHF	NA	TRBV18	NA	TRBJ1-5